This TCR beta chain was found in a study of beta chain features in type 1 diabetes. Researchers reported sorting CD4+ naive, central memory, regulatory and stem cell-like memory cells via CD45RO/CCR7/CD25/CD127/CD95/CD27. Details on this clone: As yet, its antigen is unknown.

Sequencing targeted expressed TCRB transcripts, as all isolated RNA had been reverse transcribed. The data were produced by immunoSEQ multiplex PCR, yet TCRdb's version contains in-frame clones alone and is incomplete. The sample lists about 340,000 clones, 8% occurring once. Study conclusions and caveats: In every one of the four CD4+ subsets, TCRB CDR3s were moderately but significantly shorter in Type 1 diabetes patients. Naive, central memory and Treg TCRB repertoires appeared more alike in patients than in healthy donors.

The material sequenced was central memory CD4+ T cells from blood. The sequence derives from a woman aged 18-29 years in good health.

CDR3 protein: CASSLDPRQSYYGYTF. In DNA form, the CDR3 reads TGTGCCAGCAGCTTAGACCCCCGACAGAGCTACTATGGCTACACCTTC. This chain uses TRBV7-2 with TRBJ1-2; possible D gene TRBD1, 5 bases. Trimming cost V 1 base and J 3 bases, with 15 bases left between them. The CDR3 extends over 16 amino acids. The germline CDR1 and CDR2 sequences are SGHTA and FQGNSA.